These T cell receptor beta chains were read from a single sample in a study of blood T cell repertoires in COVID-19. The protocol was immunoSEQ multiplex PCR, while the TCRdb copy is restricted to in-frame clones and leaves out a portion. The sample holds about 220,000 clones, 82% seen once. The sample comprised PBMCs or T cells enriched from blood (not recorded which). These receptors originate from an older woman who had recovered from COVID-19. CDR3s include the opening cysteine and the closing phenylalanine or tryptophan. D genes are given only for firm matches. Where a row states a size, it is once, few, many or the class of an expanded clone; other rows omit it.

CDR3: CASSRQGSLNEQFF; DNA: TGTGCCAGCAGCCGTCAGGGATCCCTCAATGAGCAGTTCTTC; size: NA; D: NA; J: TRBJ2-1; V: TRBV7-2
CDR3: CASSLGKTGTTEAFF; DNA: TGTGCCAGCAGCTTAGGCAAGACAGGGACCACTGAAGCTTTCTTT; size: NA; D: TRBD1; J: TRBJ1-1; V: TRBV13
CDR3: CASKLAGETGELFF; DNA: TGTGCCAGCAAACTAGCGGGAGAGACCGGGGAGCTGTTTTTT; size: NA; D: TRBD2; J: TRBJ2-2; V: TRBV5-6
CDR3: CASSYRIQEGTEAFF; DNA: TGTGCCAGCAGTTACCGGATTCAGGAGGGCACTGAAGCTTTCTTT; size: NA; D: NA; J: TRBJ1-1; V: TRBV6-5
CDR3: CASSIGGGWTEAFF; DNA: TGTGCCAGTAGTATAGGGGGCGGTTGGACTGAAGCTTTCTTT; size: NA; D: NA; J: TRBJ1-1; V: TRBV19
CDR3: CACRDRRKSGTEAFF; DNA: TGTGCCTGCCGGGACAGGAGAAAGAGCGGCACTGAAGCTTTCTTT; size: NA; D: TRBD1; J: TRBJ1-1; V: TRBV6-5
CDR3: CASREGTGWETQYF; DNA: TGTGCCAGCAGGGAGGGGACAGGGTGGGAGACCCAGTACTTC; size: NA; D: TRBD1; J: TRBJ2-5; V: TRBV2
CDR3: CASKSGTENEKLFF; DNA: TGCGCCAGCAAATCCGGGACAGAAAATGAAAAACTGTTTTTT; size: NA; D: TRBD1; J: TRBJ1-4; V: TRBV5-1
CDR3: CASSQDAGIADTQYF; DNA: TGCGCCAGCAGCCAAGATGCAGGGATCGCAGATACGCAGTATTTT; size: NA; D: NA; J: TRBJ2-3; V: TRBV4-3
CDR3: CASSLLVHREQYF; DNA: TGTGCCAGCAGTTTATTGGTCCATCGGGAGCAGTACTTC; size: NA; D: NA; J: TRBJ2-7; V: TRBV28
CDR3: CASSLGGGLEDNEQFF; DNA: TGTGCCAGCAGCTTAGGCGGGGGTCTAGAGGACAATGAGCAGTTCTTC; size: NA; D: NA; J: TRBJ2-1; V: TRBV13
CDR3: CASSQVAGGRGNEQFF; DNA: TGCGCCAGCAGCCAAGTGGCGGGAGGGCGGGGGAATGAGCAGTTCTTC; size: NA; D: TRBD2; J: TRBJ2-1; V: TRBV4-1
CDR3: CASSAGTGSYYGYTF; DNA: TGTGCCAGCAGCGCCGGGACAGGGTCTTACTATGGCTACACCTTC; size: NA; D: TRBD1; J: TRBJ1-2; V: TRBV5-5
CDR3: CASSVPRAGGLHEQYF; DNA: TGTGCCAGCAGCGTGCCGAGAGCGGGAGGGCTCCACGAGCAGTACTTC; size: NA; D: TRBD2; J: TRBJ2-7; V: TRBV5-4
CDR3: CASSPWTGETEAFF; DNA: TGCGCCAGCAGCCCCTGGACAGGGGAGACTGAAGCTTTCTTT; size: NA; D: TRBD1; J: TRBJ1-1; V: TRBV5-1
CDR3: CASSLRDSDNQPQHF; DNA: TGTGCCAGCAGTTTACGGGACAGCGACAATCAGCCCCAGCATTTT; size: NA; D: TRBD1; J: TRBJ1-5; V: TRBV27
CDR3: CASGLELAGGRILTGELFF; DNA: TGTGCTAGTGGTTTGGAACTAGCGGGAGGACGCATATTAACCGGGGAGCTGTTTTTT; size: NA; D: TRBD2; J: TRBJ2-2; V: TRBV12-5
CDR3: CASKSTGAYGYTF; DNA: TGTGCCAGCAAATCGACAGGGGCCTATGGCTACACCTTC; size: NA; D: TRBD1; J: TRBJ1-2; V: TRBV5-4
CDR3: CAVTSGGAGELFF; DNA: TGTGCCGTCACTAGCGGGGGGGCCGGGGAGCTGTTTTTT; size: NA; D: TRBD2; J: TRBJ2-2; V: TRBV10-3
CDR3: CASSFDMDRRYSGANVLTF; DNA: TGTGCCAGCAGTTTCGATATGGACAGGAGATACTCTGGGGCCAACGTCCTGACTTTC; size: NA; D: TRBD1; J: TRBJ2-6; V: TRBV27
CDR3: CASSRQAYSGNTIYF; DNA: TGTGCCAGCAGTCGACAGGCCTACTCTGGAAACACCATATATTTT; size: NA; D: NA; J: TRBJ1-3; V: TRBV6-2/TRBV6-3
CDR3: CATSRDQSPLHF; DNA: TGTGCCACCAGCAGAGATCAATCACCCCTCCACTTT; size: NA; D: NA; J: TRBJ1-6; V: TRBV15
CDR3: CASSRAYTDTQYF; DNA: TGTGCCAGCAGTCGAGCTTACACAGATACGCAGTATTTT; size: NA; D: NA; J: TRBJ2-3; V: TRBV11-3
CDR3: CASSYRRQVANQPQHF; DNA: TGTGCCAGCAGTTATCGGCGACAGGTCGCCAATCAGCCCCAGCATTTT; size: NA; D: NA; J: TRBJ1-5; V: TRBV6-2/TRBV6-3
CDR3: CAISEGRGLGQPQHF; DNA: TGTGCCATCAGTGAGGGCAGGGGGCTAGGTCAGCCCCAGCATTTT; size: NA; D: TRBD1; J: TRBJ1-5; V: TRBV10-3
CDR3: CASSDSPPSYNSPLHF; DNA: TGTGCCAGCAGTGATAGCCCACCCAGTTATAATTCACCCCTCCACTTT; size: NA; D: NA; J: TRBJ1-6; V: TRBV6-1
CDR3: CASSQDRNTEAFF; DNA: TGTGCCAGCAGCCAAGATAGGAACACTGAAGCTTTCTTT; size: NA; D: NA; J: TRBJ1-1; V: TRBV14
CDR3: CASRQGQGLYGYTF; DNA: TGTGCCAGCAGGCAAGGACAGGGCCTCTATGGCTACACCTTC; size: NA; D: TRBD1; J: TRBJ1-2; V: TRBV27
CDR3: CASRGQGAGEQFF; DNA: TGTGCCAGCAGGGGACAGGGGGCCGGTGAGCAGTTCTTC; size: NA; D: TRBD1; J: TRBJ2-1; V: TRBV7-9
CDR3: CATTKGGTVNTEAFF; DNA: TGTGCCACCACGAAGGGGGGGACCGTGAACACTGAAGCTTTCTTT; size: once; D: NA; J: TRBJ1-1; V: TRBV7-2
CDR3: CASSFGQGNIQYF; DNA: TGTGCCAGCAGTTTCGGACAGGGGAACATTCAGTACTTC; size: NA; D: TRBD1; J: TRBJ2-4; V: TRBV6-5
CDR3: CASSLAWTGVPTLGYTF; DNA: TGTGCCAGCAGCTTAGCTTGGACAGGGGTCCCGACCCTTGGCTACACCTTC; size: few; D: TRBD1; J: TRBJ1-2; V: TRBV7-2
CDR3: CASSLTGQVRVETQYF; DNA: TGCGCCAGCAGCTTGACCGGACAGGTCCGGGTGGAGACCCAGTACTTC; size: NA; D: TRBD1; J: TRBJ2-5; V: TRBV5-1
CDR3: CASSDPHREGNEKLFF; DNA: TGCGCCAGCAGCGACCCTCACAGGGAAGGTAATGAAAAACTGTTTTTT; size: once; D: NA; J: TRBJ1-4; V: TRBV5-1
CDR3: CASRASGYEVYEQYF; DNA: TGTGCCAGCAGGGCTAGCGGGTACGAGGTTTACGAGCAGTACTTC; size: NA; D: TRBD2; J: TRBJ2-7; V: TRBV2
CDR3: CASSLGITGDEQYF; DNA: TGTGCCAGCAGCTTAGGGATTACCGGGGACGAGCAGTACTTC; size: NA; D: NA; J: TRBJ2-7; V: TRBV7-2
CDR3: CASSSTSGTDTQYF; DNA: TGTGCCAGCAGCTCCACTAGCGGCACAGATACGCAGTATTTT; size: NA; D: TRBD2; J: TRBJ2-3; V: TRBV11-1
CDR3: CSVDFRRADTQYF; DNA: TGCAGCGTTGATTTCCGACGGGCAGATACGCAGTATTTT; size: NA; D: NA; J: TRBJ2-3; V: TRBV29-1
CDR3: CSVLTSGRGEQYF; DNA: TGCAGCGTTTTGACTAGCGGGAGAGGCGAGCAGTACTTC; size: NA; D: TRBD2; J: TRBJ2-7; V: TRBV29-1
CDR3: CASSLAQGQGYTF; DNA: TGTGCCAGCAGCTTAGCTCAGGGACAGGGCTACACCTTC; size: NA; D: TRBD1; J: TRBJ1-2; V: TRBV7-8
CDR3: CASSEAPRTAYEQYF; DNA: TGTGCCAGCAGTGAAGCCCCCAGGACAGCCTACGAGCAGTACTTC; size: NA; D: NA; J: TRBJ2-7; V: TRBV2
CDR3: CASSEPGQGGEKLFF; DNA: TGCGCCAGCAGCGAGCCGGGACAGGGGGGTGAAAAACTGTTTTTT; size: NA; D: TRBD1; J: TRBJ1-4; V: TRBV5-1
CDR3: CASRTSGRYNNEQFF; DNA: TGTGCCAGTAGGACTAGCGGGAGGTACAACAATGAGCAGTTCTTC; size: NA; D: TRBD2; J: TRBJ2-1; V: TRBV19
CDR3: CASSPSYGTEAFF; DNA: TGTGCCAGCTCACCGTCTTACGGGACTGAAGCTTTCTTT; size: NA; D: NA; J: TRBJ1-1; V: TRBV18
CDR3: CASSLDGSLANEQFF; DNA: TGTGCCAGCAGCTTGGACGGGAGTCTCGCCAATGAGCAGTTCTTC; size: NA; D: NA; J: TRBJ2-1; V: TRBV7-9
CDR3: CASSIRGAKGNQPQHF; DNA: TGTGCCAGTAGTATCCGCGGCGCAAAGGGCAATCAGCCCCAGCATTTT; size: NA; D: NA; J: TRBJ1-5; V: TRBV19
CDR3: CASSEVRNTEAFF; DNA: TGTGCCAGCAGTGAAGTCAGGAACACTGAAGCTTTCTTT; size: NA; D: NA; J: TRBJ1-1; V: TRBV2
CDR3: CASSDGTTSYNEQFF; DNA: TGTGCCAGCAGCGACGGGACTACCTCCTACAATGAGCAGTTCTTC; size: NA; D: TRBD2; J: TRBJ2-1; V: TRBV7-9
CDR3: CSAVERLKQFF; DNA: TGCAGTGCTGTTGAGCGGCTCAAGCAGTTCTTC; size: NA; D: NA; J: TRBJ2-1; V: TRBV20-1
CDR3: CASSSGTPADTQYF; DNA: TGCGCCAGCAGCTCTGGGACACCGGCAGATACGCAGTATTTT; size: once; D: NA; J: TRBJ2-3; V: TRBV5-1